This T cell receptor beta chain was sequenced for a study of cytomegalovirus exposure and HLA in healthy donors. Study observations and caveats: The study recorded 150 to 200 TCR beta chains that were cytomegalovirus-associated. Reports indicated that the classifier achieved high specificity and sensitivity in diagnosing cytomegalovirus status.

The donors were members of the validation cohort comprising some 120 subjects, separate from the approximately 700-subject first cohort. The germline V and J ends were trimmed by 7 bases and 3 bases, with 10 bases remaining between them. Germline CDR1 is MNHNS and CDR2 is SASEGT. The CDR3 runs to 13 residues. Generated by immunoSEQ multiplex PCR, the TCRdb table keeps only in-frame clones and is missing some. Of 150,000 to 200,000 clones in the sample, 81% were seen once. This clone was seen only a few times. Its antigen is unknown. The TCR originated in a woman in her twenties or thirties in good health and CMV-seronegative. The sequenced material came from PBMCs. J is TRBJ1-5 and V is TRBV6-1; possible D gene TRBD1, 6 bases. The CDR3 loop reads CASIRDNNQPQHF. The CDR3 coding sequence is TGTGCCAGCATCAGGGACAACAATCAGCCCCAGCATTTT.